These T cell receptor beta chains were read from a single sample in a study of cytomegalovirus exposure and HLA in healthy donors. The protocol was immunoSEQ multiplex PCR, while the TCRdb copy is restricted to in-frame clones and leaves out a portion. Across about 90,000 clones, the top ten clones capture 3.4% of the sample. Sequencing used PBMCs. The receptors shown here come from a woman between 25 and 40 years old in good health and CMV-seronegative. The CDR3 runs from the conserved cysteine through the conserved F or W. A D gene is named only where the DNA matches it firmly.

TRBJ1-2 TRBV2 TRBD1 TGTGCCAGCGTGGGGGGGACAGGGGGAACGTGGGGCTATGGCTACACCTTC CASVGGTGGTWGYGYTF
TRBJ2-1 TRBV5-1 TRBD1 TGCGCCAGCAGCTTGGGAACAGGGGCAAGCTTAAATGAGCAGTTCTTC CASSLGTGASLNEQFF
TRBJ2-7 TRBV18 TRBD2 TGTGCCAGCTCACCCGAAACTAGCGCCTCCTACGAGCAGTACTTC CASSPETSASYEQYF
TRBJ1-2 TRBV28 - TGTGCCAGCAGAGGTGGGGAGAACTATGGCTACACCTTC CASRGGENYGYTF
TRBJ2-1 TRBV5-4 TRBD2 TGTGCCAGCAGCTTGGAGACTAGCGGGAGGGATTGGGATGAGCAGTTCTTC CASSLETSGRDWDEQFF
TRBJ2-3 TRBV20-1 - TGCAGTGGACAGAACACAGATACGCAGTATTTT CSGQNTDTQYF
TRBJ2-3 TRBV28 - TGTGCCAGCAGTTTAGGCGGGAGCACAGATACGCAGTATTTT CASSLGGSTDTQYF
TRBJ2-2 TRBV9 TRBD1 TGTGCCAGCAGCGTTTCCGGGACAGGGGTCACCGGGGAGCTGTTTTTT CASSVSGTGVTGELFF
TRBJ2-5 TRBV29-1 TRBD1 TGCAGCGTTGATGGGACAGTTCAAGAGACCCAGTACTTC CSVDGTVQETQYF
TRBJ2-6 TRBV18 TRBD1 TGTGCCAGCTCACCACGACCGGGACAGGGATCCGGGGCCAACGTCCTGACTTTC CASSPRPGQGSGANVLTF
TRBJ2-1 TRBV7-8 TRBD2 TGTGCCAGCAGCTTAGTTGCGGGAGAAACGTCTGGGTACAATGAGCAGTTCTTC CASSLVAGETSGYNEQFF
TRBJ1-6 TRBV7-2 - TGTGCCAGCAGCCTTCTTAGCTCCTATAATTCACCCCTCCACTTT CASSLLSSYNSPLHF
TRBJ2-7 TRBV10-2 TRBD2 TGCGCCAGCAGCCCTACTAGCGGGAGCTCCTACGAGCAGTACTTC CASSPTSGSSYEQYF
TRBJ1-2 TRBV6-5 - TGTGCCAGCAGTTATGGCAGCGATTCCTACTACACCTTC CASSYGSDSYYTF
TRBJ1-1 TRBV9 - TGTGCCAGCTCCTTCGGGGAGGAGAACACTGAAGCTTTCTTT CASSFGEENTEAFF
TRBJ1-6 TRBV5-5 - TGTGCCAGCAGCTTGGAGTTCGGTGTCCCCTCTCCCCTCCACTTT CASSLEFGVPSPLHF
TRBJ2-7 TRBV29-1 - TGCAGCGTTGTATACGACTATCCCTACGAGCAGTACTTC CSVVYDYPYEQYF
TRBJ2-2 TRBV19 - TGTGCCAGCCGAGGGCCAACGAACACCGGGGAGCTGTTTTTT CASRGPTNTGELFF
TRBJ2-1 TRBV5-1 - TGCGCCAGCAGCTTGGTCCCGGGGAATGAGCAGTTCTTC CASSLVPGNEQFF
TRBJ2-2 TRBV5-4 TRBD2 TGTGCCAGCAGCTCGGGGACTAGCGGGAGGGCCATCACCGGGGAGCTGTTTTTT CASSSGTSGRAITGELFF
TRBJ1-1 TRBV23-1 - TGCGCCAGGAGACTCAGCGAACAGAACACTGAAGCTTTCTTT CARRLSEQNTEAFF
TRBJ1-2 TRBV5-4 - TGTGCCAGCAGCTTGTCAGGGGAGAATGGCTACACCTTC CASSLSGENGYTF
TRBJ2-2 TRBV2 - TGTGCCAGCAGCGACAGGACAGGGAGGGCCGGGGAGCTGTTTTTT CASSDRTGRAGELFF
TRBJ1-1 TRBV11-3 TRBD1 TGTGCCAGCAGCTTAGAGGGACAGGGGGATGCCGAAGCTTTCTTT CASSLEGQGDAEAFF
TRBJ2-7 TRBV11-2 - TGTGCCAGCAGCTTAGGGAGGTTTGGGAGGTTCTCCTACGAGCAGTACTTC CASSLGRFGRFSYEQYF
TRBJ1-2 TRBV2 - TGTGCCAGCAGTGAAGGACATAGAGCTAACTATGGCTACACCTTC CASSEGHRANYGYTF
TRBJ2-5 TRBV28 - TGTGCCAGCAGCCAGGACAGTATCCAAGAGACCCAGTACTTC CASSQDSIQETQYF
TRBJ1-3 TRBV27 - TGTGCCAGCAGCCCTCAGGGCCGGGGAAACACCATATATTTT CASSPQGRGNTIYF
TRBJ2-1 TRBV5-1 - TGCGCCAGCAGCTTCCGGAGGGAGCGGCAATACAATGAGCAGTTCTTC CASSFRRERQYNEQFF
TRBJ1-3 TRBV6-1 - TGTGCCAGCAGTGGCAACAGTCCCGCGGGAAACACCATATATTTT CASSGNSPAGNTIYF
TRBJ1-5 TRBV27 - TGTGCCAGCAGTTTATCGGGGCGTAGCAATCAGCCCCAGCATTTT CASSLSGRSNQPQHF
TRBJ1-1 TRBV9 - TGTGCCAGCAGCCCGCGGGACCTGAACACTGAAGCTTTCTTT CASSPRDLNTEAFF
TRBJ2-6 TRBV9 TRBD1 TGTGCCAGCAGCGAACAGGGGCTGGCCAACGTCCTGACTTTC CASSEQGLANVLTF
TRBJ2-5 TRBV5-1 - TGCGCCAGCACCTCCGACGGAGAAGAGACCCAGTACTTC CASTSDGEETQYF
TRBJ1-5 TRBV11-2 - TGTGCCAGCAGCCACGGGGTCCTTGGGGGCAATCAGCCCCAGCATTTT CASSHGVLGGNQPQHF
TRBJ1-2 TRBV18 TRBD1 TGTGCCAGCTCACTAGGACAGGGTAACTATGGCTACACCTTC CASSLGQGNYGYTF
TRBJ1-4 TRBV4-1 - TGCGCCAGCAGCCGGCCCAATGGGTCGGGGGGGCACGAAAAACTGTTTTTT CASSRPNGSGGHEKLFF
TRBJ2-7 TRBV19 TRBD1 TGTGCCAGTAGTATAGAATTGGACAGGTTCTACGAGCAGTACTTC CASSIELDRFYEQYF
TRBJ2-1 TRBV19 TRBD2 TGTGCCAGTAGCGAACTTACTAGCGGGGTTCGAAATGAGCAGTTCTTC CASSELTSGVRNEQFF
TRBJ2-7 TRBV5-4 TRBD1 TGTGCCAGCACGACGATGGGACAGGGGCAATACGAGCAGTACTTC CASTTMGQGQYEQYF
TRBJ1-5 TRBV21-1 - TGTGCCAGCAGCAAAGGGACAGGGGTTTTTCAGCCCCAGCATTTT CASSKGTGVFQPQHF
TRBJ1-4 TRBV28 - TGTGCCAGCAGTCTAGGGGGGGGTAATGAAAAACTGTTTTTT CASSLGGGNEKLFF
TRBJ2-3 TRBV18 - TGTGCCAGCTCAACGACAGAAGGAGATACGCAGTATTTT CASSTTEGDTQYF
TRBJ1-2 TRBV27 - TGTGCCAGCAGCCCCTTACCGGGATACTATGGCTACACCTTC CASSPLPGYYGYTF
TRBJ1-1 TRBV29-1 - TGCAGCGCCCGAGAGACAGTGAACACTGAAGCTTTCTTT CSARETVNTEAFF
TRBJ1-2 TRBV7-9 - TGTGCCAGCAGCTTAGTGTCAGGGAACTATGGCTACACCTTC CASSLVSGNYGYTF
TRBJ2-3 TRBV11-2 TRBD2 TGTGCCAGCAGCTCCGGGGGGGGTGATACGCAGTATTTT CASSSGGGDTQYF
TRBJ1-1 TRBV10-3 TRBD1 TGTGCCATGGGGACAGGGAACACTGAAGCTTTCTTT CAMGTGNTEAFF
TRBJ1-3 TRBV28 - TGTGCCAGCAGAGCCCGGGGGGCTGGAAACACCATATATTTT CASRARGAGNTIYF
TRBJ1-2 TRBV16 - TGTGCCAGCAGCCAATCTATGGAGAACTATGGCTACACCTTC CASSQSMENYGYTF
TRBJ2-7 TRBV4-1 TRBD2 TGCGCCAGCAGCCAGGCGGGACTATCCTACGAGCAGTACTTC CASSQAGLSYEQYF
TRBJ1-5 TRBV28 TRBD1 TGTGCCAGCAGCTCCGAGACAGGGAACGTAGTAGTCAATCAGCCCCAGCATTTT CASSSETGNVVVNQPQHF
TRBJ2-1 TRBV28 - TGTGCCAGCAGTCCGAGGCGCAGACAGCGCCCCTACAATGAGCAGTTCTTC CASSPRRRQRPYNEQFF
TRBJ2-2 TRBV28 TRBD2 TGTGCCAGCAGGTTGGGCGGGGGGCCTAACACCGGGGAGCTGTTTTTT CASRLGGGPNTGELFF
TRBJ1-1 TRBV5-4 TRBD1 TGTGCCAGCAGCTTGCCGGGACAGGGATCCACTGAAGCTTTCTTT CASSLPGQGSTEAFF
TRBJ1-5 TRBV9 - TGTGCCAGCAGCGTAGACCAGGGGCTTCAGCCCCAGCATTTT CASSVDQGLQPQHF
TRBJ2-2 TRBV18 - TGTGCCAGCTCAGCCGACAGGACCGGGGAGCTGTTTTTT CASSADRTGELFF
TRBJ1-6 TRBV7-9 - TGTGCCAGCAGCTTCGAGGGTTGGTCACCCCTCCACTTT CASSFEGWSPLHF
TRBJ1-2 TRBV20-1 - TGCAGTGCTAGTCCGGGGTATGGCTACACCTTC CSASPGYGYTF